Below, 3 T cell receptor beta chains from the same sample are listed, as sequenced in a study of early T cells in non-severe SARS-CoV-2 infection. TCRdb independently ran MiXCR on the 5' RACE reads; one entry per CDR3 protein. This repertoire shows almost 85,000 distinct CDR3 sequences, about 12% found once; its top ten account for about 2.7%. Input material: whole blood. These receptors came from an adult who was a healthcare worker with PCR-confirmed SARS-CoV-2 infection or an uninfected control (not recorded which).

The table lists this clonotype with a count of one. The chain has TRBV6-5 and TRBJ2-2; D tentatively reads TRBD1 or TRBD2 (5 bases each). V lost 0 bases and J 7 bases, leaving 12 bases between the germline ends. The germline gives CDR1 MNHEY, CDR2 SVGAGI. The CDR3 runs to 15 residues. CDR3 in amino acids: CASSYSSGANGELFF. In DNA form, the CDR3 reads TGTGCCAGCAGTTACTCATCCGGGGCTAACGGGGAGCTGTTTTTT.

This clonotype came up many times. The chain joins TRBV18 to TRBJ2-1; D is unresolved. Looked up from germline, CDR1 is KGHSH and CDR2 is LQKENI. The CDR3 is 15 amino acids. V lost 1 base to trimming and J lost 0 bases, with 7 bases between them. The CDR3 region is CASSPLSSSYNEQFF. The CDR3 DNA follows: TGTGCCAGCTCACCACTTTCTAGCTCCTACAATGAGCAGTTCTTC.

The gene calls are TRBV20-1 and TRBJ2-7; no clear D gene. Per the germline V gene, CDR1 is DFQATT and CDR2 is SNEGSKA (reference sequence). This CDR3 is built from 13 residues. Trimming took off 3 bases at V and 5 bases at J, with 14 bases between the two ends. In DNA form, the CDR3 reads TGCAGTGCTAGTGCCGACCGATCCCACGAGCAGTACTTC. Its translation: CSASADRSHEQYF.